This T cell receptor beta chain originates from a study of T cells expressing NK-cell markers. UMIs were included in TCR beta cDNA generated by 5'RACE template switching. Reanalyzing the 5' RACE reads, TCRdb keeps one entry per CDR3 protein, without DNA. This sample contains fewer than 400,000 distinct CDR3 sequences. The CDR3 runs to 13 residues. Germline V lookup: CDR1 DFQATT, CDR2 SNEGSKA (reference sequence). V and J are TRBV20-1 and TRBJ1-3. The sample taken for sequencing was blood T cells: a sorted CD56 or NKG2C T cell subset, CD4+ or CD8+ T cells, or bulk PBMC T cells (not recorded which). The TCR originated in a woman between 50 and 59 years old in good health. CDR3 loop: CSATDAGGNTIYF.